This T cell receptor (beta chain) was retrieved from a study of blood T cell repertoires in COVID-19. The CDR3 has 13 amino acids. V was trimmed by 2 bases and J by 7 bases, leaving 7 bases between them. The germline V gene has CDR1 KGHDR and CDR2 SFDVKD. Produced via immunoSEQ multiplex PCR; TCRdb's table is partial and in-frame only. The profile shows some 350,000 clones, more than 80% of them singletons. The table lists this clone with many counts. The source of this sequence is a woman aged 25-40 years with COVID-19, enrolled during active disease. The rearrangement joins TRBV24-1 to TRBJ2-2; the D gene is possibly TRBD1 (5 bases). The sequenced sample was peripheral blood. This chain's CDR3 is CATSDSQGGELFF. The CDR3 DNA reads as TGTGCCACCAGTGATTCCCAGGGCGGGGAGCTGTTTTTT.